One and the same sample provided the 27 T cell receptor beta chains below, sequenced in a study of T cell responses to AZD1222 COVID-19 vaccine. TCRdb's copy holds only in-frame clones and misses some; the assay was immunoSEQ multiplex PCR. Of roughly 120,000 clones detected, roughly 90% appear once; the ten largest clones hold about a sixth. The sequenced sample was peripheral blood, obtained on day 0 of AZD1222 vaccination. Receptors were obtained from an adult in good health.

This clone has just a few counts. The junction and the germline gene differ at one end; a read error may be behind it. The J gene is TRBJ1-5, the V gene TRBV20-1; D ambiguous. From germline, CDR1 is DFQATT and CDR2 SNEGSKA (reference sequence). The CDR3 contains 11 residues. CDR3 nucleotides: TGCAGTGCTCAACATCAACACCGTAGCAGATTT. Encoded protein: CSAQHQHRSRF.

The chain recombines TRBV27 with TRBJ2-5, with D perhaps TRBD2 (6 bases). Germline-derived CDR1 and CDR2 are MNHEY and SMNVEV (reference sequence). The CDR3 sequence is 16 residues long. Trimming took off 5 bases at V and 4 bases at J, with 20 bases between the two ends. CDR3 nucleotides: TGTGCCAGCAGTAGCGACCCAGGTGTGCGGGGAGAGACCCAGTACTTC. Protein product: CASSSDPGVRGETQYF.

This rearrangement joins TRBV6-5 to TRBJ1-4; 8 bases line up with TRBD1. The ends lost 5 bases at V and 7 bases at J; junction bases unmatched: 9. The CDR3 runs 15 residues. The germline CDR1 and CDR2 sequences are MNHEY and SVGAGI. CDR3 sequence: CASSPRGQIGEKLFF. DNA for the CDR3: TGTGCCAGCAGTCCCAGGGGGCAAATTGGTGAAAAACTGTTTTTT.

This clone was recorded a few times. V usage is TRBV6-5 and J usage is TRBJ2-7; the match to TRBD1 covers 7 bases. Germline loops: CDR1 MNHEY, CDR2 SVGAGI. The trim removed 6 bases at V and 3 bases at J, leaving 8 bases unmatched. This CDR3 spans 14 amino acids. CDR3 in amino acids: CASSRTGTNYEQYF. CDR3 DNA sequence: TGTGCCAGCAGCCGGACAGGTACAAACTACGAGCAGTACTTC.

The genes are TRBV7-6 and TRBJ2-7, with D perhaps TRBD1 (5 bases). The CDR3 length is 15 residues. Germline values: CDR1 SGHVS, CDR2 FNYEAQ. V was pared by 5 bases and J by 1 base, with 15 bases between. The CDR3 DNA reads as TGTGCCAGCAGCCCCCGGTTGGGGCAGTCCTACGAGCAGTACTTC. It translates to CASSPRLGQSYEQYF.

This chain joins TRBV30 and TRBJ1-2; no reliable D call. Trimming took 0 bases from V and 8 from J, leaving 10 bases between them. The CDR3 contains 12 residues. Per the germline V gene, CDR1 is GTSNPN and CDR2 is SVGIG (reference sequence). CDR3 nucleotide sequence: TGTGCCTGGAGTGTACTAGGGAAAGGCTACACCTTC. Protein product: CAWSVLGKGYTF.

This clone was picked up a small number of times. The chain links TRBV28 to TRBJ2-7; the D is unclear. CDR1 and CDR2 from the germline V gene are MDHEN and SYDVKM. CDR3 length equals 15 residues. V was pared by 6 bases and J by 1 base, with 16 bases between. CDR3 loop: CASSLGYSLSYEQYF. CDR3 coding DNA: TGTGCCAGCAGCCTCGGGTATAGCTTGTCCTACGAGCAGTACTTC.

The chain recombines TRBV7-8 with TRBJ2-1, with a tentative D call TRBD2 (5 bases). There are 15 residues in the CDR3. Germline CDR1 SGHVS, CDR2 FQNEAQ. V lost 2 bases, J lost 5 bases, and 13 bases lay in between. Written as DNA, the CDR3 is TGTGCCAGCAGCTTAATCGTGGGAGTGAACAATGAGCAGTTCTTC. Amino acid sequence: CASSLIVGVNNEQFF. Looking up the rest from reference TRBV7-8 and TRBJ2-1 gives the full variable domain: GAGVSQSPRYKVAKRGQDVALRCDPISGHVSLFWYQQALGQGPEFLTYFQNEAQLDKSGLPSDRFFAERPEGSVSTLKIQRTQQEDSAVYLCASSLIVGVNNEQFFGPGTRLTVL.

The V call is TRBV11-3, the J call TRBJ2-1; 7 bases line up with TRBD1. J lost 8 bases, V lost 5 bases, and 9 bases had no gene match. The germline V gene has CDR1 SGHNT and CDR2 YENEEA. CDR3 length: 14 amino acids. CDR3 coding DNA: TGTGCCAGCAGCCTCACCGGGACAGTCCATGAGCAGTTCTTC. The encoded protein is CASSLTGTVHEQFF.

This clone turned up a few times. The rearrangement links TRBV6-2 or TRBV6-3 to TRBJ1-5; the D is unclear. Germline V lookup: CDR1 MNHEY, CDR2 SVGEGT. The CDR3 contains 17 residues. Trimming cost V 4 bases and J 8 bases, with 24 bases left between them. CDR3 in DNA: TGTGCCAGCAGTTCGCGCCCAACCAGACCGGGATGGGAGCCCCAGCATTTT. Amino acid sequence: CASSSRPTRPGWEPQHF.

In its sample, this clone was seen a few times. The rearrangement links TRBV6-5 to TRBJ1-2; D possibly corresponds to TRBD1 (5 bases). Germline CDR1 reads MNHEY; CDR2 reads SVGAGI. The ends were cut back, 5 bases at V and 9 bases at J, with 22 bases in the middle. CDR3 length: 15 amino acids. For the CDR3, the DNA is TGTGCCAGCAGTCCGACAGTAGGGGTTCTTACGAGCTACACCTTC. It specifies CASSPTVGVLTSYTF.

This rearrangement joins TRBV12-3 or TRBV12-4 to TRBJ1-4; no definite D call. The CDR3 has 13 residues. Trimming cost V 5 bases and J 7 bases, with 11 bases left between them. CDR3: CASSDKGGEKLFF. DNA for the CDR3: TGTGCCAGCAGTGACAAGGGTGGTGAAAAACTGTTTTTT.

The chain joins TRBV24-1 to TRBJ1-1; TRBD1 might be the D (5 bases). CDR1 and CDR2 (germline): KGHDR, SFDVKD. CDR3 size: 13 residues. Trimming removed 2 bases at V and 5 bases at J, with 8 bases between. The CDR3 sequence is CATSDWGRTEAFF. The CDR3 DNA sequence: TGTGCCACCAGTGATTGGGGGAGGACTGAAGCTTTCTTT.

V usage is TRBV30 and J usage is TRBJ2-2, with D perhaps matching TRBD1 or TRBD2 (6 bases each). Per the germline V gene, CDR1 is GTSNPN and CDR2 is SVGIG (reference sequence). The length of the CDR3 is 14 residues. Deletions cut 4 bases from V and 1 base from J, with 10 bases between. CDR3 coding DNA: TGTGCCTGGAATAGGGGGGTGAACACCGGGGAGCTGTTTTTT. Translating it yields CAWNRGVNTGELFF.

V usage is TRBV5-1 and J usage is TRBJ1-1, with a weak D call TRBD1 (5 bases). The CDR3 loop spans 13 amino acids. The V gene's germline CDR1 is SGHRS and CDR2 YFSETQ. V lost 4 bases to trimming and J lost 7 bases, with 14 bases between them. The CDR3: CASSGSFGGEAFF. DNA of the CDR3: TGCGCCAGCAGCGGGAGTTTCGGGGGTGAAGCTTTCTTT.

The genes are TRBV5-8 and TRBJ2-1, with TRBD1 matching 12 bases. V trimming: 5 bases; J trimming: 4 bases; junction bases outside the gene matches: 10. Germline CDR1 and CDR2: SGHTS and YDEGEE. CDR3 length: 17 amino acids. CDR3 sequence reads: CASRDKGQGAPYNEQFF. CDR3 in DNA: TGTGCCAGCAGGGACAAGGGACAGGGGGCGCCTTACAATGAGCAGTTCTTC.

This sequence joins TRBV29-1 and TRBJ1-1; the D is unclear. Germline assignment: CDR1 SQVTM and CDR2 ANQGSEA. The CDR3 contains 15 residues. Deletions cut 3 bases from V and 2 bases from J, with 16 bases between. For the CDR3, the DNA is TGCAGCGTTGATTGGGGTAGTTACCGAAACACTGAAGCTTTCTTT. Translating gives CSVDWGSYRNTEAFF. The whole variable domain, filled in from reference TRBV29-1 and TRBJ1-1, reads SAVISQKPSRDICQRGTSLTIQCQVDSQVTMMFWYRQQPGQSLTLIATANQGSEATYESGFVIDKFPISRPNLTFSTLTVSNMSPEDSSIYLCSVDWGSYRNTEAFFGQGTRLTVV.

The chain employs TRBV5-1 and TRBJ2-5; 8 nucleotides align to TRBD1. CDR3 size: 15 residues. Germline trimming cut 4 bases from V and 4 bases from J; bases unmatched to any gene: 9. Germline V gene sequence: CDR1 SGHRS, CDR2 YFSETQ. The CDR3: CASSPGQGWGETQYF. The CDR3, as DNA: TGCGCCAGCAGCCCCGGACAGGGATGGGGAGAGACCCAGTACTTC.

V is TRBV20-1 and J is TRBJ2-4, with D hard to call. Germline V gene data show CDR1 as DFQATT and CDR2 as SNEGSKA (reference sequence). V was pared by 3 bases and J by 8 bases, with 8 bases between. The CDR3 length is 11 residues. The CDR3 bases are TGCAGTGCTAGGGAGTATGACATTCAGTACTTC. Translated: CSAREYDIQYF.

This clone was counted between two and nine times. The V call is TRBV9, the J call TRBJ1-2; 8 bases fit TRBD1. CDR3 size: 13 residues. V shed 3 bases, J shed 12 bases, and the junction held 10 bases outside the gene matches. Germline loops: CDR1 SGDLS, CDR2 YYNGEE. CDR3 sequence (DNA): TGTGCCAGCAGCGCGACCGGGACAGGCTTCCACACCTTC. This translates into CASSATGTGFHTF.

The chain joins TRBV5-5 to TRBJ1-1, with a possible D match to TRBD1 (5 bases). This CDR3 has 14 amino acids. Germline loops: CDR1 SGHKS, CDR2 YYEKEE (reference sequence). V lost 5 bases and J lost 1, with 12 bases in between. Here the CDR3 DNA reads TGTGCCAGCAGTTTCGGAACAGGGAACACTGAAGCTTTCTTT. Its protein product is CASSFGTGNTEAFF.

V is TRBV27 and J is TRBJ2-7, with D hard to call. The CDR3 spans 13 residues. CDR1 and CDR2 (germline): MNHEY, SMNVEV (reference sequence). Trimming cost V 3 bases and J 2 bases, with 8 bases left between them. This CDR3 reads CASSLARTYEQYF. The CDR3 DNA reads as TGTGCCAGCAGTTTGGCTAGAACCTACGAGCAGTACTTC.

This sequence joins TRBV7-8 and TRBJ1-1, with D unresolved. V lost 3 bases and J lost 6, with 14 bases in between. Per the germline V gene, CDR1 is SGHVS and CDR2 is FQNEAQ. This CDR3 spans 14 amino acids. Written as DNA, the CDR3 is TGTGCCAGCAGCTTCGCTTGGGTCGGGGCTGAAGCTTTCTTT. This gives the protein CASSFAWVGAEAFF.

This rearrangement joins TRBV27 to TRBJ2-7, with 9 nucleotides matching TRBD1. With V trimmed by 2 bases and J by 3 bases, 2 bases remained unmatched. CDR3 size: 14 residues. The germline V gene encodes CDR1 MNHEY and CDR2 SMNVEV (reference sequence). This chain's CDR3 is CASSLRDRVYEQYF. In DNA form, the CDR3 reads TGTGCCAGCAGTTTAAGGGACAGGGTCTACGAGCAGTACTTC.

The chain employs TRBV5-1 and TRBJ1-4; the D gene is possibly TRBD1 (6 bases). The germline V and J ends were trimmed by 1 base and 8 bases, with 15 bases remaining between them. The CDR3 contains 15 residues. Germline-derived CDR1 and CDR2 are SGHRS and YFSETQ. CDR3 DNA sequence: TGCGCCAGCAGCTTGCGCAGGGGTGTAGAGGAAAAACTGTTTTTT. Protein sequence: CASSLRRGVEEKLFF. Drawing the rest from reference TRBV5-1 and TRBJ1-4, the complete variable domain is KAGVTQTPRYLIKTRGQQVTLSCSPISGHRSVSWYQQTPGQGLQFLFEYFSETQRNKGNFPGRFSGRQFSNSRSEMNVSTLELGDSALYLCASSLRRGVEEKLFFGSGTQLSVL.

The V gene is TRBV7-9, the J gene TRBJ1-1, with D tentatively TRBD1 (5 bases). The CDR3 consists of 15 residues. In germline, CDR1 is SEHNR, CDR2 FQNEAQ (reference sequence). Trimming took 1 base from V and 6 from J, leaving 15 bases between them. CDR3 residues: CASSLGYGGKSEAFF. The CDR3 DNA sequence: TGTGCCAGCAGCTTAGGGTACGGGGGTAAGTCTGAAGCTTTCTTT.

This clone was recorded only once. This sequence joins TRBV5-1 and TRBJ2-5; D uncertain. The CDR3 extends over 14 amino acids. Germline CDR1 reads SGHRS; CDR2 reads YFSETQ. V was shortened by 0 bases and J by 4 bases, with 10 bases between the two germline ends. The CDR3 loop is CASSLANSVETQYF. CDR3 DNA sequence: TGCGCCAGCAGCTTGGCGAACTCTGTAGAGACCCAGTACTTC.